This T cell receptor (beta chain) appears in the sequencing data of a study of CXCR3-negative and CXCR3-positive naive CD8 T cells. Study information: With about 1.5 +/- 0.3 million reads per library, the TRB reads numbered some 130 million in total.

The authors prepared UMI-labeled TRB cDNA libraries by 5' RACE. One entry per CDR3 protein, without DNA, is what TCRdb gives after re-calling the 5' RACE reads. The listing contains under 85,000 distinct CDR3 sequences. CD45RO-CCR7+CD27+CD95- was the phenotype of naive CD8+ T cells. Germline CDR1 reads SGHAT; CDR2 reads FQNNGV. This CDR3 is 16 amino acids long. Sequencing was carried out using naive CXCR3- CD8+ T cells from blood. The sample's subset: CD45RO-CCR7+CD27+CD95- naive CD8+ T cells lacking CXCR3 (TNR3-). This sequence joins TRBV11-2 and TRBJ2-7; as DNA is missing, the TRBD1 call by TCRdb cannot be tested. The clonotype comes from a human donor in good health. Some clones in this sample may be carry-over from other donors' samples. Here the CDR3 reads CASSLVARGPSYEQYF.